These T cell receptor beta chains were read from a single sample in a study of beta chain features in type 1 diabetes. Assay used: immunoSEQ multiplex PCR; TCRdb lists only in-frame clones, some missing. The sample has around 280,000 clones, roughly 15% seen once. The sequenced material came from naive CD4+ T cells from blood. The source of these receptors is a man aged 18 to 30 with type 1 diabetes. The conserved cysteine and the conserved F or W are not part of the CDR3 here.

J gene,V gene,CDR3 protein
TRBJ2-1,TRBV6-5,ASSYSPGQGGNEQF
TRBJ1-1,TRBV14,ASRVASWTEAF
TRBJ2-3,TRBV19,ASRPRDRENTDTQY
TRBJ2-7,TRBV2,ASSEENFSYEQY
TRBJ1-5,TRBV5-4,ASSNSNSGQPQH
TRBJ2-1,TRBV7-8,ASSPPPGQGTYNEQF
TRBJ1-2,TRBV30,AWSQGPYGYT
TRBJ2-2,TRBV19,ASHPGHFNTGELF
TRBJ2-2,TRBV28,ASSSPLLRNTGELF
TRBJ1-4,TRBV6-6,ASSYDRVEKLF
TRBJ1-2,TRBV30,AWREGSGIRYGYT
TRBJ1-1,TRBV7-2,ASSSDRGHTEAF
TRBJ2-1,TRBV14,ASSQSRLVHEQF
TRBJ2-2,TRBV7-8,ASSLPRLANGELF
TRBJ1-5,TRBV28,ASSPGKPQH
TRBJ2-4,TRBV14,ASSHTDRGLAKNIQY
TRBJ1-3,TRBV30,AWWTPGQGPTIY
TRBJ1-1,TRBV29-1,SVVRPLDTEAF
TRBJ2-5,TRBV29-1,SVGDRETQY
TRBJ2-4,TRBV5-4,ASSRQQGKWGKNIQY
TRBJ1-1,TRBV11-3,ASSSRGGTEAF
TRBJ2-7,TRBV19,ASSMGTGLYEQY